This T cell receptor (beta chain) was profiled in a study of glioma-infiltrating T cells after dendritic cell vaccination. Only in-frame clones appear in the TCRdb table, and some are missing; sequencing was by immunoSEQ multiplex PCR. There are approximately 48,000 clones in the sample; about 91% occur only once, and around 5% lies in the top ten. Germline CDR1 and CDR2: SGHRS and YFSETQ. V shed 0 bases and J 2 bases; nucleotides not matched to a gene: 6. The CDR3 covers 16 residues. Noted time point: after dendritic cell vaccination, including at tumor progression/relapse. The sequence derives from a human donor with glioblastoma. The genes are TRBV5-1 and TRBJ2-3; 7 nucleotides line up with TRBD2. The input for sequencing was blood, taken after dendritic cell vaccination. This CDR3 reads CASSLETGGFTDTQYF. The CDR3 bases are TGCGCCAGCAGCTTGGAGACGGGGGGATTCACAGATACGCAGTATTTT.